This T cell receptor beta chain was profiled in a study of blood T cell repertoires in COVID-19. Study summary: PBMCs, B-cell-depleted T cells, or T cells were the source of the cDNA or gDNA that made up the material.

Germline V CDR1 and CDR2: SGDLS, YYNGEE. Trimming took 7 bases from V and 5 from J, leaving 15 bases between them. The CDR3 has 14 amino acids. Original processing methods: Estimated nucleated cell counts came from reference gene primer amplification. The assay was immunoSEQ multiplex PCR, and TCRdb's table has in-frame clones only and misses some. The V and J calls and the clone size are those of that table, but D and trimming were determined from the DNA. This table holds nearly 250,000 clones, almost 85% found once. Sequencing was carried out using PBMCs or T cells enriched from blood (not recorded which). This sequence was found in a woman between 50 and 59 years old with acute COVID-19. The J gene is TRBJ2-2, the V gene TRBV9; D may be TRBD1 (6 bases). The CDR3 reads CASAQGTGTGELFF. The CDR3 nucleotides read TGTGCCAGCGCCCAGGGGACGGGTACCGGGGAGCTGTTTTTT.